Shown below are 27 T cell receptor beta chains from a single sample sequenced in a study of T cell responses to AZD1222 COVID-19 vaccine. The assay was immunoSEQ multiplex PCR, and TCRdb's table has in-frame clones only and misses some. The repertoire has some 53,000 clones, approximately 86% of them found once; the top ten carry 2% to 3%. The sequencing here drew on peripheral blood, taken 28 days after the second AZD1222 dose. These receptors were obtained from an adult who received the AZD1222 COVID-19 vaccine.

V is TRBV11-2 and J is TRBJ1-1; D call uncertain. This CDR3 is 12 amino acids long. Germline V gene sequence: CDR1 SGHAT, CDR2 FQNNGV. V lost 5 bases and J lost 6, with 10 bases in between. The CDR3 coding sequence is TGTGCCAGCAGCCCCTCAAGGTCTGAAGCTTTCTTT. Encoded protein: CASSPSRSEAFF.

The J gene is TRBJ1-6, the V gene TRBV5-1, with 10 bases that match TRBD1. V dropped 4 bases and J dropped 8; count of bases not matched to a gene: 9. CDR3 length equals 16 residues. The germline V gene has CDR1 SGHRS and CDR2 YFSETQ. The CDR3 reads CASSPQGQGFDSPLHF. CDR3 coding DNA: TGCGCCAGCAGCCCACAGGGACAGGGGTTTGATTCACCCCTCCACTTT. Supplemented by reference TRBV5-1 and TRBJ1-6, the full variable domain reads KAGVTQTPRYLIKTRGQQVTLSCSPISGHRSVSWYQQTPGQGLQFLFEYFSETQRNKGNFPGRFSGRQFSNSRSEMNVSTLELGDSALYLCASSPQGQGFDSPLHFGNGTRLTVT.

The rearrangement uses TRBV24-1 and TRBJ1-2; 7 bases fit TRBD1. The CDR3 runs to 14 residues. J gave up 4 bases and V 5 bases, and 6 bases lay outside the gene matches. Germline V gene data show CDR1 as KGHDR and CDR2 as SFDVKD. Here the CDR3 DNA reads TGTGCCACCAGTGCCACGGACAGGACCTATGGCTACACCTTC. Translated: CATSATDRTYGYTF.

The CDR3 is CASSTLGTSKVNEKLFF. CDR3 DNA sequence: TGTGCCAGTAGTACTCTAGGGACATCCAAAGTTAATGAAAAACTGTTTTTT. The chain uses TRBV19 and TRBJ1-4; possible D gene TRBD1, 6 bases. The CDR3 runs 17 residues. V lost 4 bases and J lost 4, with 19 bases in between. Germline V gives CDR1 LNHDA, CDR2 SQIVND (reference sequence). The complete variable domain, with remaining parts taken from reference TRBV19 and TRBJ1-4, reads DGGITQSPKYLFRKEGQNVTLSCEQNLNHDAMYWYRQDPGQGLRLIYYSQIVNDFQKGDIAEGYSVSREKKESFPLTVTSAQKNPTAFYLCASSTLGTSKVNEKLFFGSGTQLSVL.

V is TRBV29-1 and J is TRBJ1-4; the D is unclear. Between the trimmed V and J ends, which lost 7 bases and 0 bases, there was a span of 15 bases. From germline, CDR1 is SQVTM and CDR2 ANQGSEA. The CDR3 length is 15 residues. The CDR3 DNA follows: TGCAGCGCCCGGAGCCCCTCGTCAACTAATGAAAAACTGTTTTTT. The encoded protein is CSARSPSSTNEKLFF.

This chain connects TRBV7-3 to TRBJ2-1, with D tentatively TRBD2 (6 bases). Trimming stripped 0 bases from V and 1 base from J, with 13 bases between. This CDR3 is 17 amino acids long. The germline gives CDR1 SGHTA, CDR2 FQGTGA. CDR3 sequence (DNA): TGTGCCAGCAGCTTAACAGGAGTAGCGGAATCCTACAATGAGCAGTTCTTC. It is translated as CASSLTGVAESYNEQFF. Supplemented by reference TRBV7-3 and TRBJ2-1, the full variable domain reads GAGVSQTPSNKVTEKGKYVELRCDPISGHTALYWYRQSLGQGPEFLIYFQGTGAADDSGLPNDRFFAVRPEGSVSTLKIQRTERGDSAVYLCASSLTGVAESYNEQFFGPGTRLTVL.

The J gene is TRBJ2-2, the V gene TRBV5-1, with 8 nucleotides matching TRBD2. Germline assignment: CDR1 SGHRS and CDR2 YFSETQ. The CDR3 is 16 residues long. V lost 4 bases, J lost 4 bases, and 9 bases stayed unmatched. The CDR3 reads CASSLRLAGSTGELFF. For the CDR3, the DNA is TGCGCCAGCAGCCTACGGCTAGCGGGTAGCACCGGGGAGCTGTTTTTT. Based on the CDR3 plus reference TRBV5-1 and TRBJ2-2, the full variable domain is KAGVTQTPRYLIKTRGQQVTLSCSPISGHRSVSWYQQTPGQGLQFLFEYFSETQRNKGNFPGRFSGRQFSNSRSEMNVSTLELGDSALYLCASSLRLAGSTGELFFGEGSRLTVL.

The CDR3 reads CAISEFGTPNTGELFF. In nucleotides, the CDR3 is TGTGCCATCAGTGAGTTCGGGACACCGAACACCGGGGAGCTGTTTTTT. The rearrangement joins TRBV10-3 to TRBJ2-2, with D possibly TRBD1 on 6 matching bases. Germline V gene sequence: CDR1 ENHRY, CDR2 SYGVKD. The CDR3 has 16 amino acids. V lost 1 base and J 0 bases, leaving 9 bases between the germline ends.

CDR3: CASASGSNQPQHF. The CDR3 DNA is TGTGCCAGCGCATCGGGGAGCAATCAGCCCCAGCATTTT. The chain couples TRBV18 to TRBJ1-5; D gene unclear. V gave up 8 bases and J gave up 1 base, with 9 bases separating them. The V gene's germline CDR1 is KGHSH and CDR2 LQKENI. The CDR3 length is 13 residues. The full variable domain, with the rest looked up from reference TRBV18 and TRBJ1-5, is NAGVMQNPRHLVRRRGQEARLRCSPMKGHSHVYWYRQLPEEGLKFMVYLQKENIIDESGMPKERFSAEFPKEGPSILRIQQVVRGDSAAYFCASASGSNQPQHFGDGTRLSIL.

The chain is built from TRBV3-1 (or the pseudogene TRBV3-2) and TRBJ1-4; TRBD1 matches 9 bases. The CDR3 runs 18 residues. CDR1 and CDR2 from the germline V gene are LGHDT and YNNKEL (reference sequence). V lost 4 bases and J lost 5; bases outside the gene matches: 14. The DNA of the CDR3 is TGTGCCAGCAGCCGATCCGGGACAGGGCTTATCGGGAATGAAAAACTGTTTTTT. Amino acids: CASSRSGTGLIGNEKLFF.

The chain is built from TRBV7-2 and TRBJ1-5; D call uncertain. The germline V and J ends were trimmed by 5 bases and 0 bases, with 11 bases remaining between them. Germline V gives CDR1 SGHTA, CDR2 FQGNSA. The CDR3 contains 15 residues. As DNA, the CDR3 is TGTGCCAGCAGCCCTCAGGCGATTAGCAATCAGCCCCAGCATTTT. It specifies CASSPQAISNQPQHF.

The chain carries TRBV12-3 or TRBV12-4 and TRBJ1-1, with TRBD1 identical over 8 bases. This CDR3 spans 13 amino acids. The V gene end was trimmed by 9 bases and the J gene end by 5 bases; junction bases not matched to a gene: 8. DNA of the CDR3: TGTGCCAGTCAGACAGGGGCCTATACTGAAGCTTTCTTT. Translated: CASQTGAYTEAFF.

This chain joins TRBV2 and TRBJ2-3, with 8 bases that match TRBD2. The CDR3 extends over 15 amino acids. Per the germline V gene, CDR1 is SNHLY and CDR2 is FYNNEI. With V trimmed by 4 bases and J by 0 bases, 3 bases remained unmatched. CDR3 DNA: TGTGCCAGCAGTGCTAGCGGGCTCAGCACAGATACGCAGTATTTT. This gives the protein CASSASGLSTDTQYF.

In its sample, this clone was seen once. V usage is TRBV6-5 and J usage is TRBJ1-1, with 8 positions matching TRBD1. Losses at the gene ends were 11 bases for V and 5 bases for J; bases not matched to a gene: 13. This CDR3 region has 14 residues. Germline CDR1 is MNHEY and CDR2 is SVGAGI. CDR3 nucleotides: TGTGCCGGTGCGACTGGCAGGGGGCTTACTGAAGCTTTCTTT. This codes for CAGATGRGLTEAFF.

The V call is TRBV7-3, the J call TRBJ1-2, with D unclear. The CDR3 is 14 residues long. Germline assignment: CDR1 SGHTA and CDR2 FQGTGA. V lost 5 bases, J lost 3 bases, and 13 bases lay in between. The CDR3 coding sequence is TGTGCCAGCAGCGCCGGGCCTGGGGACTATGGCTACACCTTC. Its translation is CASSAGPGDYGYTF.

In the case of this clone: Other DNA sequences in the sample encode the same CDR3. This chain joins TRBV4-1 and TRBJ1-5; 7 nucleotides line up with TRBD1. CDR1 and CDR2 (germline): MGHRA, YSYEKL. The CDR3 is made up of 16 amino acids. With 1 base clipped from V and 1 base from J, the junction kept 4 bases outside the gene matches. CDR3 sequence: CASSQVAGGSNQPQHF. The CDR3 DNA is TGCGCCAGCAGCCAAGTGGCAGGGGGGAGCAATCAGCCCCAGCATTTT.

The chain combines TRBV19 with TRBJ2-1; D gene ambiguous. V was shortened by 4 bases and J by 7 bases, with 17 bases between the two germline ends. The germline V gene has CDR1 LNHDA and CDR2 SQIVND (reference sequence). The CDR3 runs 15 residues. This chain's CDR3 is CASSRTGLVVNEQFF. In DNA form, the CDR3 reads TGTGCCAGTAGTAGAACGGGTCTGGTGGTGAATGAGCAGTTCTTC.

This chain's CDR3 is CASSPLPGLAGGADTQYF. DNA for the CDR3: TGTGCCAGCAGTCCCCTCCCGGGACTAGCGGGAGGGGCAGATACGCAGTATTTT. The chain employs TRBV28 and TRBJ2-3; TRBD2 matches 16 bases. Germline V gene data show CDR1 as MDHEN and CDR2 as SYDVKM. V was clipped by 5 bases and J by 4 bases; unmatched bases: 9. The CDR3 runs 18 residues.

V gene TRBV29-1 combines with J gene TRBJ2-7, with D perhaps matching TRBD1 or TRBD2 (5 bases each). V lost 6 bases, J lost 3 bases, and 21 bases lay in between. The germline CDR1 and CDR2 sequences are SQVTM and ANQGSEA. This CDR3 has 15 amino acids. CDR3 in DNA: TGCAGCGTAGGGACGCAGCGCGGCTCCTACTACGAGCAGTACTTC. Translated: CSVGTQRGSYYEQYF.

The rearrangement joins TRBV5-1 to TRBJ2-7; 7 nucleotides align to TRBD1. J lost 3 bases, V lost 2 bases, and 8 bases had no gene match. CDR1 is SGHRS and CDR2 is YFSETQ in the germline V gene. The CDR3 contains 15 residues. CDR3: CASSFGQEPIYEQYF. CDR3 sequence (DNA): TGCGCCAGCAGCTTTGGACAGGAACCAATCTACGAGCAGTACTTC.

The CDR3 here is CASSVGSADTQYF. The CDR3, as DNA: TGTGCCAGCAGCGTAGGCTCCGCAGATACGCAGTATTTT. The chain uses TRBV9 and TRBJ2-3; D call uncertain. Germline lookup yields CDR1 SGDLS and CDR2 YYNGEE. The CDR3 runs 13 residues. Between the trimmed V and J ends, which lost 0 bases and 4 bases, there was a span of 6 bases.

The chain is built from TRBV28 and TRBJ2-1; D is undetermined. Germline CDR1 and CDR2: MDHEN and SYDVKM. The germline V and J ends were trimmed by 2 bases and 5 bases, with 7 bases remaining between them. The CDR3 is made up of 13 amino acids. The DNA of the CDR3 is TGTGCCAGCAGTTTACCAGAAAACAATGAGCAGTTCTTC. This codes for CASSLPENNEQFF.

The genes are TRBV13 and TRBJ2-5, with 11 bases matching TRBD2. The CDR3 loop spans 20 amino acids. The V and J ends lost 0 bases and 5 bases, in that order; junction bases with no gene match: 17. Germline V lookup: CDR1 PRHDT, CDR2 FYEKMQ (reference sequence). The CDR3 reads CASSLGRNSGRASERETQYF. CDR3 coding DNA: TGTGCCAGCAGCTTAGGCCGGAATAGCGGGAGGGCCTCGGAGCGGGAGACCCAGTACTTC.

The chain recombines TRBV28 with TRBJ2-3; D remains ambiguous. CDR1 and CDR2 from the germline V gene are MDHEN and SYDVKM. Trimming cost V 2 bases and J 9 bases, with 9 bases left between them. CDR3 size: 12 residues. CDR3 region: CASSLVVGTQYF. The CDR3 nucleotides read TGTGCCAGCAGTTTAGTGGTGGGAACGCAGTATTTT.

This chain joins TRBV5-1 and TRBJ2-7, with 13 bases matching TRBD2. The CDR3 spans 16 residues. Germline assignment: CDR1 SGHRS and CDR2 YFSETQ. V lost 0 bases to trimming and J lost 2 bases; unmatched junction nucleotides: 2. CDR3 nucleotides: TGCGCCAGCAGCTTGGAGGGGACTAGCGGGACCTACGAGCAGTACTTC. Translation gives CASSLEGTSGTYEQYF.

The chain has TRBV6-1 and TRBJ1-1; D is undetermined. This CDR3 is 17 amino acids long. Deletions cut 4 bases from V and 0 bases from J, with 18 bases between. Per the germline V gene, CDR1 is MNHNS and CDR2 is SASEGT. CDR3 protein: CASSASRSGRLNTEAFF. CDR3 DNA: TGTGCCAGCAGTGCTTCTCGGAGTGGGCGGCTGAACACTGAAGCTTTCTTT.

The V gene is TRBV7-2, the J gene TRBJ1-2; TRBD1 might be the D (5 bases). CDR3 length: 13 residues. Germline CDR1 SGHTA, CDR2 FQGNSA. Trimming removed 5 bases from V and 8 bases from J, with 15 bases in between. DNA for the CDR3: TGTGCCAGCAGCCCAGGGAGTGGAGCGGGCTACACCTTC. It translates to CASSPGSGAGYTF.